The 31 T cell receptor beta chains below come from one sample, sequenced in a study of CD4 T cells in relation to SARS-CoV-2 and coronaviruses. Clones were read by immunoSEQ multiplex PCR, and TCRdb kept only the in-frame ones, dropping some. The sample lists 60,000 to 85,000 clones, about 92% occurring once. CD4+ T cells from unexposed donors were obtained before the COVID-19 pandemic (2011-2018). Sequenced input: naive CD4+ T cells from PBMCs. Subset here: naive CD4+ T cells isolated by negative enrichment. Receptors originate from a human donor in good health.

The chain couples TRBV18 to TRBJ2-1; 9 positions match TRBD2. The CDR3 covers 16 residues. Germline assignment: CDR1 KGHSH and CDR2 LQKENI. The V gene end was trimmed by 3 bases and the J gene end by 8 bases; junction bases not matched to a gene: 11. The CDR3 nucleotides are TGTGCCAGCTCACCCCTACCAGCGGGGGGCCTGGATGAGCAGTTCTTC. It is translated as CASSPLPAGGLDEQFF.

The chain employs TRBV28 and TRBJ1-2; no firm D call. Germline V CDR1 and CDR2: MDHEN, SYDVKM. Trimming removed 2 bases from V and 3 bases from J, with 7 bases in between. The CDR3 totals 13 residues. The CDR3 here is CASSLNRYYGYTF. In DNA, the CDR3 is TGTGCCAGCAGTTTAAATCGGTACTATGGCTACACCTTC.

This sequence joins TRBV13 and TRBJ1-4; a weak D match, TRBD1 (6 bases). The CDR3 extends over 15 amino acids. Trimming cost V 3 bases and J 5 bases, with 13 bases left between them. Germline values: CDR1 PRHDT, CDR2 FYEKMQ (reference sequence). Written as DNA, the CDR3 is TGTGCCAGCAGCTTCCAGGGGTCCGGGAATGAAAAACTGTTTTTT. It is translated as CASSFQGSGNEKLFF.

The chain joins TRBV27 to TRBJ1-2; 8 positions match TRBD1. Germline V gene sequence: CDR1 MNHEY, CDR2 SMNVEV (reference sequence). The junction had 4 bases not matched to a gene; V was cut back by 2 bases and J by 2 bases. The length of the CDR3 is 15 residues. CDR3 nucleotide sequence: TGTGCCAGCAGTTTAGGACAGGGAATAAACTATGGCTACACCTTC. As protein: CASSLGQGINYGYTF.

The rearrangement joins TRBV9 to TRBJ2-3, with 9 bases fitting TRBD1. The CDR3 is 18 amino acids. CDR1 and CDR2 from the germline V gene are SGDLS and YYNGEE. The J segment lost 4 bases and the V segment lost 4 bases, leaving 16 bases of the junction unmatched. In DNA, the CDR3 is TGTGCCAGCAGCACAGGGACAGGGCTGACCCGCCCCCCAGATACGCAGTATTTT. Translating it yields CASSTGTGLTRPPDTQYF.

V is TRBV29-1 and J is TRBJ2-3; D not resolved. CDR3 length equals 14 residues. The germline gives CDR1 SQVTM, CDR2 ANQGSEA. Trimming shortened V by 3 bases and J by 0 bases, and 10 bases separated the two germline ends. The DNA of the CDR3 is TGCAGCGTTGACGGTGGCTTTAGCACAGATACGCAGTATTTT. Its translation is CSVDGGFSTDTQYF.

The chain joins TRBV7-9 to TRBJ2-7, with a tentative D call TRBD2 (6 bases). The CDR3 has 15 amino acids. CDR1 and CDR2 from the germline V gene are SEHNR and FQNEAQ (reference sequence). The V and J ends lost 5 bases and 2 bases respectively, with 16 bases between them. The CDR3, as DNA: TGTGCCAGCAGCCCGTACGTGACGGGGGCCTACGAGCAGTACTTC. It yields the protein CASSPYVTGAYEQYF.

The rearrangement links TRBV28 to TRBJ2-7, with D perhaps matching TRBD1 or TRBD2 (6 bases each). This CDR3 spans 17 amino acids. V was trimmed by 7 bases and J by 7 bases, leaving 29 bases between them. Germline V gene data show CDR1 as MDHEN and CDR2 as SYDVKM. This CDR3 reads CASNPPGTPRRGVEQYF. The DNA of the CDR3 is TGTGCCAGCAACCCACCCGGGACACCAAGGAGGGGGGTGGAGCAGTACTTC.

The CDR3 sequence: CASSLGWGPDTQYF. DNA of the CDR3: TGTGCCAGCAGCTTAGGGTGGGGGCCAGATACGCAGTATTTT. The rearrangement joins TRBV7-2 to TRBJ2-3, with a weak D call TRBD1 (6 bases). Germline CDR1 and CDR2: SGHTA and FQGNSA. The CDR3 contains 14 residues. With 1 base removed from V and 4 bases from J, the gap between germline ends came to 9 bases.

The chain combines TRBV9 with TRBJ2-1; D gene ambiguous. This CDR3 contains 18 residues. Trimming left V 0 bases short and J 2 bases short, with 18 bases between. Germline loops: CDR1 SGDLS, CDR2 YYNGEE. The CDR3 loop is CASSVGASREAPYNEQFF. In DNA, the CDR3 is TGTGCCAGCAGCGTAGGAGCCTCAAGAGAAGCTCCCTACAATGAGCAGTTCTTC.

This clone was seen only once. The chain carries TRBV3-1 (or the pseudogene TRBV3-2) and TRBJ1-1; a weak D match, TRBD1 (6 bases). The CDR3 has 15 amino acids. V was trimmed by 4 bases and J by 3 bases, leaving 15 bases between them. CDR1 is LGHDT and CDR2 is YNNKEL in the germline V gene (reference sequence). CDR3 protein: CASSLRGGGYTEAFF. CDR3 DNA sequence: TGTGCCAGCAGCCTAAGAGGGGGGGGGTACACTGAAGCTTTCTTT.

This clone has a handful of counts. This chain connects TRBV5-1 to TRBJ1-6; no firm D call. CDR3 size: 14 residues. Germline lookup yields CDR1 SGHRS and CDR2 YFSETQ. With 0 bases removed from V and 5 bases from J, the gap between germline ends came to 6 bases. The CDR3 is CASSLAQNNSPLHF. The CDR3 region has the DNA TGCGCCAGCAGCTTGGCTCAGAATAATTCACCCCTCCACTTT.

This chain joins TRBV19 and TRBJ2-3, with 9 positions matching TRBD1. After removal of 4 bases from V and 7 bases from J, the junction contained 3 bases not matched to a gene. CDR1 is LNHDA, CDR2 SQIVND, per germline (reference sequence). The CDR3 extends over 13 amino acids. CDR3 amino acids: CASSRTGENTQYF. As DNA, the CDR3 is TGTGCCAGTAGTAGGACAGGGGAAAATACGCAGTATTTT. Full variable domain (rest looked up from reference TRBV19 and TRBJ2-3): DGGITQSPKYLFRKEGQNVTLSCEQNLNHDAMYWYRQDPGQGLRLIYYSQIVNDFQKGDIAEGYSVSREKKESFPLTVTSAQKNPTAFYLCASSRTGENTQYFGPGTRLTVL.

The rearrangement links TRBV3-1 (or the pseudogene TRBV3-2) to TRBJ1-1; the D is unclear. The CDR3 consists of 15 residues. From germline, CDR1 is LGHDT and CDR2 YNNKEL (reference sequence). V was cut by 1 base and J by 1 base, with 10 bases left in between. The CDR3 DNA reads as TGTGCCAGCAGCCAAGGGCCGAACCCGAACACTGAAGCTTTCTTT. Residues: CASSQGPNPNTEAFF.

J is TRBJ1-3 and V is TRBV28, with a weak D call TRBD1 (5 bases). V lost 4 bases to trimming and J lost 3 bases, with 19 bases between them. Germline V lookup: CDR1 MDHEN, CDR2 SYDVKM. The CDR3 spans 17 residues. The CDR3 here is CASSSPLGATGGNTIYF. In DNA, the CDR3 is TGTGCCAGCAGTTCCCCCCTAGGGGCCACAGGTGGAAACACCATATATTTT.

On this clone: The junction shows a germline mismatch at one end, possibly a read error. The chain couples TRBV5-1 to TRBJ2-2; maybe TRBD2 (5 bases). The CDR3 has 14 amino acids. CDR1 and CDR2 (germline): SGHRS, YFSETQ. In DNA, the CDR3 is TGCGCCGGCAGCTTGGGCGGGTTCTCCGGGGAGCTGTTTTTT. This sequence encodes CAGSLGGFSGELFF. Full variable domain (outside the CDR3, taken from reference TRBV5-1 and TRBJ2-2): KAGVTQTPRYLIKTRGQQVTLSCSPISGHRSVSWYQQTPGQGLQFLFEYFSETQRNKGNFPGRFSGRQFSNSRSEMNVSTLELGDSALYLCAGSLGGFSGELFFGEGSRLTVL.

This chain connects TRBV6-1 to TRBJ1-3; D unresolved. The ends were cut back, 3 bases at V and 4 bases at J, with 7 bases in the middle. CDR3 length equals 13 residues. Per the germline V gene, CDR1 is MNHNS and CDR2 is SASEGT. For the CDR3, the DNA is TGTGCCAGCAGTGAGCAGTGGGGAAACACCATATATTTT. Protein: CASSEQWGNTIYF.

The chain links TRBV28 to TRBJ1-2, with D unresolved. Germline assignment: CDR1 MDHEN and CDR2 SYDVKM. The CDR3 runs 11 residues. The V gene lost 6 bases and the J gene lost 7 bases, with 9 bases spanning the gap. The CDR3 nucleotides are TGTGCCAGCAGGAGGGATAGTGGCTACACCTTC. Protein: CASRRDSGYTF.

The genes are TRBV24-1 and TRBJ1-6; D call uncertain. The CDR3 contains 17 residues. CDR1 and CDR2 (germline): KGHDR, SFDVKD. The V end was cut by 7 bases, the J end by 5 bases, with 20 bases between. The CDR3 bases are TGTGCCACCAGGAACAACACGGGCCTGAGGGATAATTCACCCCTCCACTTT. It specifies CATRNNTGLRDNSPLHF.

In its sample, this clone was seen once. The chain is built from TRBV28 and TRBJ1-5, with 7 bases aligning to TRBD1. The CDR3 length is 14 residues. From germline, CDR1 is MDHEN and CDR2 SYDVKM. The V segment lost 3 bases and the J segment 7 bases; nucleotides outside the gene matches: 6. The CDR3, as DNA: TGTGCCAGCAGTTTTTGGCAGGGGGGACAGCCCCAGCATTTT. It codes for CASSFWQGGQPQHF.

The CDR3 spells CASRTGSNQPQHF. The CDR3 nucleotides are TGTGCCAGCCGGACAGGGAGCAATCAGCCCCAGCATTTT. This chain joins TRBV19 and TRBJ1-5, with 8 bases matching TRBD1. CDR3 size: 13 residues. V shed 9 bases, J shed 1 base, and the junction held 2 bases outside the gene matches. Germline V gene lookup returns CDR1 LNHDA and CDR2 SQIVND (reference sequence).

The rearrangement links TRBV5-1 to TRBJ2-2; the D call may be TRBD1 or TRBD2 (6 bases each). The V end was cut by 4 bases, the J end by 0 bases, with 10 bases between. The CDR3 consists of 15 residues. The germline V gene has CDR1 SGHRS and CDR2 YFSETQ. For the CDR3, the DNA is TGCGCCAGCAGCGAAAGGGGGGCGAACACCGGGGAGCTGTTTTTT. This gives the protein CASSERGANTGELFF.

The gene calls are TRBV7-2 and TRBJ2-7, with 11 bases matching TRBD1. The CDR3 length is 14 residues. J gave up 6 bases and V 1 base, and 2 bases lay outside the gene matches. Germline loops: CDR1 SGHTA, CDR2 FQGNSA. The CDR3 loop is CASSLGGQGGEQYF. The DNA of the CDR3 is TGTGCCAGCAGCTTAGGGGGACAGGGGGGCGAGCAGTACTTC. Drawing the rest from reference TRBV7-2 and TRBJ2-7, the complete variable domain is GAGVSQSPSNKVTEKGKDVELRCDPISGHTALYWYRQSLGQGLEFLIYFQGNSAPDKSGLPSDRFSAERTGGSVSTLTIQRTQQEDSAVYLCASSLGGQGGEQYFGPGTRLTVT.

This clone was observed once. The V and J genes are TRBV7-9 and TRBJ2-1; 9 nucleotides agree with TRBD2. J was trimmed by 7 bases and V by 5 bases; bases with no gene match: 9. Per the germline V gene, CDR1 is SEHNR and CDR2 is FQNEAQ (reference sequence). The CDR3 runs 15 residues. The CDR3 DNA sequence: TGTGCCAGCAGCCTGGGACTAGCATCCGGGAATGAGCAGTTCTTC. Amino acid sequence: CASSLGLASGNEQFF.

The chain is built from TRBV18 and TRBJ1-4; unclear D gene. The CDR3 sequence is 16 residues long. CDR1 and CDR2 from the germline V gene are KGHSH and LQKENI. V was pared by 3 bases and J by 0 bases, with 11 bases between. The DNA of the CDR3 is TGTGCCAGCTCACCCACGGACGTGACAACTAATGAAAAACTGTTTTTT. Translating gives CASSPTDVTTNEKLFF.

The J gene is TRBJ1-1, the V gene TRBV29-1, with TRBD1 identical over 7 bases. Germline trimming cut 4 bases from V and 1 base from J; bases unmatched to any gene: 6. CDR1 is SQVTM, CDR2 ANQGSEA, per germline. The CDR3 covers 14 residues. This CDR3 is CSVARGLGNTEAFF. The CDR3 coding sequence is TGCAGCGTTGCCAGGGGGTTGGGGAACACTGAAGCTTTCTTT.

The chain carries TRBV7-3 and TRBJ2-5; D is uncertain. This CDR3 has 13 amino acids. CDR1 and CDR2 from the germline V gene are SGHTA and FQGTGA. Trimming took 3 bases from V and 4 from J, leaving 9 bases between them. The CDR3 is CASSFNGGETQYF. DNA for the CDR3: TGTGCCAGCAGCTTTAACGGCGGAGAGACCCAGTACTTC. The variable domain in full, with the rest retrieved from reference TRBV7-3 and TRBJ2-5, is GAGVSQTPSNKVTEKGKYVELRCDPISGHTALYWYRQSLGQGPEFLIYFQGTGAADDSGLPNDRFFAVRPEGSVSTLKIQRTERGDSAVYLCASSFNGGETQYFGPGTRLLVL.

The rearrangement links TRBV9 to TRBJ1-1; D may be TRBD1 (6 bases). Trimming left V 3 bases short and J 0 bases short, with 12 bases between. Germline CDR1 is SGDLS and CDR2 is YYNGEE. The CDR3 sequence is 15 residues long. The CDR3 sequence: CASSEGGQVNTEAFF. The CDR3 coding sequence is TGTGCCAGCAGCGAGGGGGGGCAGGTGAACACTGAAGCTTTCTTT.

The J gene is TRBJ1-2, the V gene TRBV30; tentatively, D is TRBD1 (5 bases). Germline V gene lookup returns CDR1 GTSNPN and CDR2 SVGIG (reference sequence). The CDR3 sequence is 17 residues long. V was cut by 4 bases and J by 8 bases, with 29 bases left in between. The CDR3 DNA follows: TGTGCCTGGACCCGCAGCCGGACACCCTCAGTCCCCGTGGGCTACACCTTC. This sequence encodes CAWTRSRTPSVPVGYTF. The variable domain in full, completed from reference TRBV30 and TRBJ1-2, reads SQTIHQWPATLVQPVGSPLSLECTVEGTSNPNLYWYRQAAGRGLQLLFYSVGIGQISSEVPQNLSASRPQDRQFILSSKKLLLSDSGFYLCAWTRSRTPSVPVGYTFGSGTRLTVV.

The CDR3 region is CASSPGTVTYGYTF. The CDR3 bases are TGTGCCAGCTCACCAGGGACAGTGACGTATGGCTACACCTTC. The V call is TRBV18, the J call TRBJ1-2, with 7 positions matching TRBD1. The V and J ends lost 2 bases and 5 bases, in that order; junction bases with no gene match: 5. CDR3 size: 14 residues. In germline, CDR1 is KGHSH, CDR2 LQKENI. Supplemented by reference TRBV18 and TRBJ1-2, the full variable domain reads NAGVMQNPRHLVRRRGQEARLRCSPMKGHSHVYWYRQLPEEGLKFMVYLQKENIIDESGMPKERFSAEFPKEGPSILRIQQVVRGDSAAYFCASSPGTVTYGYTFGSGTRLTVV.

The chain carries TRBV27 and TRBJ2-2, with D possibly being TRBD1 (6 bases). Per the germline V gene, CDR1 is MNHEY and CDR2 is SMNVEV (reference sequence). Trimming took off 6 bases at V and 6 bases at J, with 14 bases between the two ends. CDR3 length: 14 amino acids. CDR3 in amino acids: CASRWDTLPGELFF. CDR3 bases: TGTGCCAGCAGATGGGACACTCTCCCCGGGGAGCTGTTTTTT.